This TCR beta chain was sequenced during a study of T cells in localized non-small cell lung cancer. The junction had 6 bases not matched to a gene; V was cut back by 6 bases and J by 4 bases. The CDR3 is made up of 15 amino acids. The germline gives CDR1 SNHLY, CDR2 FYNNEI. Only a few counts were recorded for this clone. The antigen remains unidentified. Study-level results: Uninvolved adjacent lung had more T cell clonality than any other tissue, topping tumor. Sequence data derive from only one tumor region, so heterogeneity remains possible.

Data came from immunoSEQ multiplex PCR; TCRdb stores just in-frame clones and leaves some out. The data show approximately 6,400 clones, approximately 40% seen once. This sequence originates from a woman aged 40-75 years with stage II squamous cell lung carcinoma. The V call is TRBV2, the J call TRBJ2-1; TRBD2 matches at 10 bases. The sequencing used lung tumor tissue, collected before any cancer treatment. CDR3 DNA sequence: TGTGCCAGCAGGAGGACTAGCGGAGCATACAATGAGCAGTTCTTC. It is translated as CASRRTSGAYNEQFF.